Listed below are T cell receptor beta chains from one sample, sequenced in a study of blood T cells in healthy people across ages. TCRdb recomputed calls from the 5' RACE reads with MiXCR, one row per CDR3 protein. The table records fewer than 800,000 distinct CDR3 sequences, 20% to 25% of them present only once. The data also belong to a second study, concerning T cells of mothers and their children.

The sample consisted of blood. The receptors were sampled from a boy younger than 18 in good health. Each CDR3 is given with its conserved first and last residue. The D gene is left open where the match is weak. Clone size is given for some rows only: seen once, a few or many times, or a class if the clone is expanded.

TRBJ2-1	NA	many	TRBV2	CASSSYDEQFF	TGTGCCAGCAGTTCATACGATGAGCAGTTCTTC
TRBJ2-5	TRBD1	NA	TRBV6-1	CASSERTGKETQYF	TGTGCCAGCAGTGAAAGGACAGGGAAAGAGACCCAGTACTTC
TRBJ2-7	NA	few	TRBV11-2	CASSSNRTHREIPYEQYF	TGTGCCAGCAGCTCCAACCGGACGCACAGGGAGATTCCCTACGAGCAGTACTTC
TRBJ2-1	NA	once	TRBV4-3	CASSLDREDYNEQFF	TGCGCCAGCAGCTTGGACCGAGAAGACTACAATGAGCAGTTCTTC
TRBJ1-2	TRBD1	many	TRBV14	CASSQAGTAIYGYTF	TGTGCCAGCAGCCAAGCCGGGACAGCGATTTATGGCTACACCTTC
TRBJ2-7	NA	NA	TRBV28	CASTYLYEQYF	TGTGCCAGCACTTATCTCTACGAGCAGTACTTC
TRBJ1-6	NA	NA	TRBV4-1	CASSLGVSPLHF	TGCGCCAGCAGTTTGGGGGTTTCACCCCTCCACTTT
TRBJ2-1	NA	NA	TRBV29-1	CSAEDYGGSRNEQFF	TGCAGCGCTGAAGATTACGGCGGGTCCAGGAATGAGCAGTTCTTC
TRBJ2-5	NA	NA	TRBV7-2	CASSLSRDQEAQYF	TGTGCCAGCAGCTTAAGCAGGGACCAAGAGGCCCAGTACTTC
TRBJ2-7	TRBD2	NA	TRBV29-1	CSVEGLAETAYEQYF	TGCAGCGTCGAGGGACTAGCGGAGACAGCCTACGAGCAGTACTTC
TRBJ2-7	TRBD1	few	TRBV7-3	CASSSTGQGTYEQYF	TGTGCCAGCAGCTCGACGGGACAGGGGACCTACGAGCAGTACTTC
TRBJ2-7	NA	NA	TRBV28	CASTGQNYEQYF	TGTGCCAGCACCGGACAGAACTACGAGCAGTACTTC